Listed here is a single TCR beta chain. The antigen remains unidentified. The CDR3 sequence is 18 residues long. The V gene end was trimmed by 1 base and the J gene end by 1 base; junction bases not matched to a gene: 12. Germline CDR1 is SGHKS and CDR2 is YYEKEE (reference sequence). The source of the sample is a study of cytomegalovirus exposure and HLA in healthy donors. Amplification used 60 Vbeta primers and 13 Jbeta primers. The protocol was immunoSEQ multiplex PCR, while the TCRdb copy is restricted to in-frame clones and leaves out a portion. The sample has about 150,000 clones, around 66% seen once. Study-level results: There were reportedly fewer N-insertions in an Asian-associated ancestry cluster than the roughly 680-donor mean, in a later analysis.

V usage is TRBV5-5 and J usage is TRBJ2-3; 7 bases align to TRBD1. Specimen: PBMCs. This TCR was sampled from a woman aged 60-75 years in good health and CMV-seronegative. CDR3: CASSLYPGQASGTDTQYF. CDR3 in DNA: TGTGCCAGCAGCTTGTATCCAGGACAGGCCTCTGGCACAGATACGCAGTATTTT. The whole variable domain, filled in from reference TRBV5-5 and TRBJ2-3, reads DAGVTQSPTHLIKTRGQQVTLRCSPISGHKSVSWYQQVLGQGPQFIFQYYEKEERGRGNFPDRFSARQFPNYSSELNVNALLLGDSALYLCASSLYPGQASGTDTQYFGPGTRLTVL.